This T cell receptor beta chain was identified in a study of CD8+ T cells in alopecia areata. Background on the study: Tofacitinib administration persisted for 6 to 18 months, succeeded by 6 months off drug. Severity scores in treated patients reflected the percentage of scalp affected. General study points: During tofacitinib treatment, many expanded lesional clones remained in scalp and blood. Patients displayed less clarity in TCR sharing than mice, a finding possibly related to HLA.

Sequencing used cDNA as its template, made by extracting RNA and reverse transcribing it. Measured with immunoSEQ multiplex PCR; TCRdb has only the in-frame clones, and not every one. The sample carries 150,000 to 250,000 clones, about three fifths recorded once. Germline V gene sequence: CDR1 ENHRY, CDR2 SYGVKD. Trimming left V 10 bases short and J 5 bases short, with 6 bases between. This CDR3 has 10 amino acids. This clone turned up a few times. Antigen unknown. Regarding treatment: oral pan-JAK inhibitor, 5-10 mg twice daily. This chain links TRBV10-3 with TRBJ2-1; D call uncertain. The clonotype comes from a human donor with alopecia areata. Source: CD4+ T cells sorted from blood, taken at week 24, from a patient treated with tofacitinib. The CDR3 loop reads CATRDNEQFF. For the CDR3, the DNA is TGTGCCACAAGGGACAATGAGCAGTTCTTC.